The 20 T cell receptor beta chains given below trace back to one sample, sequenced in a study of T cell responses to AZD1222 COVID-19 vaccine. Using immunoSEQ multiplex PCR, the repertoire was profiled, and TCRdb retains in-frame clones only, with some absent. The sample carries roughly 270,000 clones, almost 95% recorded once. The starting material was peripheral blood, obtained 28 days after the second AZD1222 dose. The source of these receptors is an adult who received the AZD1222 COVID-19 vaccine.

CDR3 loop: CASSVAGGRETQYF. CDR3 nucleotides: TGTGCCAGCAGTGTAGCGGGGGGCCGGGAGACCCAGTACTTC. The chain is built from TRBV2 and TRBJ2-5; 10 positions match TRBD2. After removal of 4 bases from V and 5 bases from J, the junction contained 4 bases not matched to a gene. Germline lookup yields CDR1 SNHLY and CDR2 FYNNEI. This CDR3 spans 14 amino acids.

This clone appeared once. The V call is TRBV5-6, the J call TRBJ2-1; D is ambiguous. The CDR3 covers 12 residues. The V gene's germline CDR1 is SGHDT and CDR2 YYEEEE. Trimming left V 5 bases short and J 5 bases short, with 8 bases between. The CDR3 DNA is TGTGCCAGCAGATTGTTCCACAATGAGCAGTTCTTC. Its translation: CASRLFHNEQFF.

V and J are TRBV5-1 and TRBJ1-1; 10 bases match TRBD1. Trimming cost V 4 bases and J 4 bases; bases outside gene matches: 4. Germline V CDR1 and CDR2: SGHRS, YFSETQ. The CDR3 totals 14 residues. The CDR3 region has the DNA TGCGCCAGCAGCGTCCGGGACAGGGGCACTGAAGCTTTCTTT. This translates into CASSVRDRGTEAFF.

The rearrangement uses TRBV3-1 (or the pseudogene TRBV3-2) and TRBJ1-2; a possible D gene is TRBD1 (5 bases). Trimming took off 1 base at V and 4 bases at J, with 10 bases between the two ends. CDR1 is LGHDT and CDR2 is YNNKEL in the germline V gene (reference sequence). The CDR3 extends over 14 amino acids. The CDR3 here is CASSQAGRGYGYTF. The CDR3 coding sequence is TGTGCCAGCAGCCAAGCAGGGAGGGGCTATGGCTACACCTTC.

This chain uses TRBV6-5 with TRBJ1-6; D is ambiguous. Germline V gives CDR1 MNHEY, CDR2 SVGAGI. CDR3 size: 12 residues. The V and J ends lost 8 bases and 6 bases respectively, with 8 bases between them. CDR3 DNA: TGTGCCAGCGGAGGTTTTAATTCACCCCTCCACTTT. This gives the protein CASGGFNSPLHF.

As regards this clone: The sample carries other DNA sequences with the same CDR3. The chain has TRBV9 and TRBJ1-2; TRBD1 aligns across 7 bases. V lost 3 bases and J lost 2; bases outside the gene matches: 4. In germline, CDR1 is SGDLS, CDR2 YYNGEE. The CDR3 is 14 amino acids. The CDR3 loop reads CASSARGKNYGYTF. CDR3 coding DNA: TGTGCCAGCAGCGCCAGGGGGAAGAACTATGGCTACACCTTC.

The J gene is TRBJ1-3, the V gene TRBV3-1 (or the pseudogene TRBV3-2); no reliable D call. V dropped 4 bases and J dropped 4 bases, with 2 bases sitting between them. This CDR3 comprises 11 residues. CDR1 is LGHDT, CDR2 YNNKEL, per germline (reference sequence). CDR3 sequence: CASSLGNTIYF. DNA for the CDR3: TGTGCCAGCAGCCTAGGAAACACCATATATTTT.

The rearrangement joins TRBV7-9 to TRBJ1-1; D is unclear. The CDR3 sequence is 15 residues long. CDR1 SEHNR and CDR2 FQNEAQ come from the germline V gene (reference sequence). The V gene lost 5 bases and the J gene lost 2 bases, with 15 bases spanning the gap. In DNA, the CDR3 is TGTGCCAGCAGCGGCCGCAGACGAGCAAACACTGAAGCTTTCTTT. Translation gives CASSGRRRANTEAFF.

The V call is TRBV19, the J call TRBJ1-2, with a possible D match to TRBD1 (6 bases). This CDR3 is built from 15 residues. Trimming removed 8 bases at V and 4 bases at J, with 20 bases between. CDR1 and CDR2 (germline): LNHDA, SQIVND (reference sequence). CDR3 in DNA: TGTGCCAGTGGTTCCCGCGGGACATCTTTCTATGGCTACACCTTC. Protein product: CASGSRGTSFYGYTF. Drawing the rest from reference TRBV19 and TRBJ1-2, the complete variable domain is DGGITQSPKYLFRKEGQNVTLSCEQNLNHDAMYWYRQDPGQGLRLIYYSQIVNDFQKGDIAEGYSVSREKKESFPLTVTSAQKNPTAFYLCASGSRGTSFYGYTFGSGTRLTVV.

This chain links TRBV15 with TRBJ2-1; 7 positions agree with TRBD1. The CDR3 length is 14 residues. V trimming: 5 bases; J trimming: 6 bases; junction bases outside the gene matches: 7. CDR1 and CDR2 (germline): LNHNV, YYDKDF (reference sequence). CDR3 sequence (DNA): TGTGCCACCAGCGGCGGGCCAGGGGGCAATGAGCAGTTCTTC. This translates into CATSGGPGGNEQFF.

This sequence joins TRBV27 and TRBJ2-7; 9 bases line up with TRBD1. The CDR3 sequence is 14 residues long. Germline-derived CDR1 and CDR2 are MNHEY and SMNVEV (reference sequence). J gave up 7 bases and V 10 bases, and 14 bases lay outside the gene matches. The CDR3 DNA is TGTGCCACCGCCACAGGGGGCCTAACGCGGGAGCAGTACTTC. Protein: CATATGGLTREQYF.

A word on this clone: Other DNA sequences in this specimen translate into the identical CDR3. The chain is built from TRBV7-2 and TRBJ2-7, with D perhaps matching TRBD2 (6 bases). This CDR3 is 14 amino acids long. V was cut by 3 bases and J by 1 base, with 10 bases left in between. Per the germline V gene, CDR1 is SGHTA and CDR2 is FQGNSA. The CDR3 coding sequence is TGTGCCAGCAGCTTGGCTGGGGGGTCCTACGAGCAGTACTTC. Its protein product is CASSLAGGSYEQYF.

This clone has only a few counts. V gene TRBV11-1 combines with J gene TRBJ2-7; 7 bases align to TRBD1. Looked up from germline, CDR1 is SGHAT and CDR2 is FQDESV (reference sequence). After removal of 6 bases from V and 6 bases from J, the junction contained 5 bases not matched to a gene. The length of the CDR3 is 12 residues. CDR3: CASSSGTVEQYF. CDR3 coding DNA: TGTGCCAGCAGTTCCGGGACAGTCGAGCAGTACTTC.

The genes are TRBV15 and TRBJ2-2; D is possibly TRBD2 (6 bases). Germline V gene sequence: CDR1 LNHNV, CDR2 YYDKDF (reference sequence). The CDR3 length is 13 residues. V lost 5 bases to trimming and J lost 8 bases, with 12 bases between them. CDR3: CATSAGTAGELFF. The CDR3 DNA is TGTGCCACCAGCGCCGGGACTGCAGGGGAGCTGTTTTTT.

V is TRBV12-5 and J is TRBJ1-1; a weak D match, TRBD1 (6 bases). Germline CDR1 reads LGHNT; CDR2 reads FRNRAP. V was shortened by 3 bases and J by 8 bases, with 7 bases between the two germline ends. The CDR3 totals 11 residues. CDR3 residues: CASGFGTEAFF. DNA for the CDR3: TGTGCTAGTGGTTTTGGGACAGAAGCTTTCTTT.

This sequence joins TRBV5-1 and TRBJ2-1, with TRBD1 matching 8 bases. CDR1 SGHRS and CDR2 YFSETQ come from the germline V gene. Trimming cost V 5 bases and J 0 bases; bases outside gene matches: 4. The CDR3 is 15 residues long. Written as DNA, the CDR3 is TGCGCCAGCAGTCCAGGGGGCATCTCCTACAATGAGCAGTTCTTC. Translated: CASSPGGISYNEQFF.

Remarks on this clone: The junction differs from germline at one of its ends, possibly a read error. The chain joins TRBV27 to TRBJ2-5; D is unresolved. Looked up from germline, CDR1 is MNHEY and CDR2 is SMNVEV (reference sequence). The CDR3 loop spans 13 amino acids. The CDR3 bases are TGTGCCAGCAGTTTATTGACACAAGAAACCCAGTACTTC. Translated: CASSLLTQETQYF.

The rearrangement links TRBV2 to TRBJ2-7; 7 nucleotides agree with TRBD2. CDR3 size: 14 residues. V lost 0 bases to trimming and J lost 4 bases; unmatched junction nucleotides: 3. Germline CDR1 and CDR2: SNHLY and FYNNEI. The CDR3 DNA is TGTGCCAGCAGTGAAGCTGCGGGAGTATACGAGCAGTACTTC. Protein: CASSEAAGVYEQYF.

This clone came up once. V usage is TRBV18 and J usage is TRBJ1-2; D unclear. The V end lost 2 bases, the J end lost 7 bases, and 8 bases lay between the germline ends. Germline CDR1 reads KGHSH; CDR2 reads LQKENI. The CDR3 runs to 12 residues. The CDR3 reads CASSPEGGGYTF. The CDR3 DNA follows: TGTGCCAGCTCACCAGAAGGTGGTGGCTACACCTTC.

This clone was detected only a few times. The rearrangement joins TRBV7-3 to TRBJ1-6; 7 bases map to TRBD1. The CDR3 has 16 residues. CDR1 SGHTA and CDR2 FQGTGA come from the germline V gene. J was trimmed by 1 base and V by 1 base; bases with no gene match: 1. CDR3 bases: TGTGCCAGCAGCTTAATGGGACAGTCCTATAATTCACCCCTCCACTTT. Translated: CASSLMGQSYNSPLHF.